This is a list of T cell receptor beta chains from one sample in a study of vaccination and CD4 T cells after COVID-19. From the PCR reads, TCRdb called clonotypes with MiXCR, one entry per CDR3 protein. The data contain some 20,000 distinct CDR3 sequences, less than 60% of them singletons. No antigens are known for them. The specimen comprised CD4+ T cells from blood, cultured in vitro, sampled after SARS-CoV-2 vaccination. These receptors were taken from a human donor who had recovered from COVID-19. CDR3s include the opening cysteine and the closing phenylalanine or tryptophan. The D gene is left open where the match is weak. A clone size is listed for some rows: how often the clone was seen (once, few, many), or a class if it is expanded.

J: TRBJ2-2; V: TRBV10-3; size: once; D: -; DNA: TGTGCCATCAGTGTGGTTCCGCCAGGGCGGACCGGGGAGCTGTTTTTT; CDR3: CAISVVPPGRTGELFF
J: TRBJ2-5; V: TRBV2; size: medium-sized; D: -; DNA: TGTGCCAGCAGTGGAGGACAGCAAGAGACCCAGTACTTC; CDR3: CASSGGQQETQYF
J: TRBJ1-2; V: TRBV7-9; size: -; D: -; DNA: TGTGCCAGCAGCTTAGATGTTGGGGGTGCGGATGGCTACACCTTC; CDR3: CASSLDVGGADGYTF
J: TRBJ2-7; V: TRBV28; size: -; D: -; DNA: TGTGCCAGCAGCACAATAATAAAGGACGTCAACGACGAGCAGTACTTC; CDR3: CASSTIIKDVNDEQYF
J: TRBJ1-1; V: TRBV6-2/TRBV6-3; size: -; D: -; DNA: TGTGCCAGCAGTTACTGGGCAGGGGTCAACACTGAAGCTTTCTTT; CDR3: CASSYWAGVNTEAFF
J: TRBJ1-1; V: TRBV7-2; size: few; D: TRBD1; DNA: TGTGCCAGCAGCTTAGAGGGGACAGCAGGGAACACTGAAGCTTTCTTT; CDR3: CASSLEGTAGNTEAFF
J: TRBJ1-2; V: TRBV7-8; size: few; D: -; DNA: TGTGCCAGCAGCTTAGGGCAGAGCAACTATGGCTACACCTTC; CDR3: CASSLGQSNYGYTF
J: TRBJ1-2; V: TRBV11-2; size: -; D: TRBD1; DNA: TGTGCCAGCAGTAACAGGGGGAACTATGGCTACACCTTC; CDR3: CASSNRGNYGYTF
J: TRBJ2-3; V: TRBV5-1; size: once; D: -; DNA: TGCGCCAGCAGCTTGGACACAGATACGCAGTATTTT; CDR3: CASSLDTDTQYF
J: TRBJ2-5; V: TRBV5-1; size: few; D: TRBD2; DNA: TGCGCCAGCGGCCTTAGCGGGGCCCAAGAGACCCAGTACTTC; CDR3: CASGLSGAQETQYF
J: TRBJ2-1; V: TRBV7-2; size: -; D: TRBD2; DNA: TGTGCCAGCAGCTCCGGGGGGTTTGAGCAGTTCTTC; CDR3: CASSSGGFEQFF
J: TRBJ1-2; V: TRBV20-1; size: -; D: -; DNA: TGCAGTGCTAGAGGACCGGGAGGGGTCTATGGCTACACCTTC; CDR3: CSARGPGGVYGYTF
J: TRBJ2-7; V: TRBV5-6; size: once; D: -; DNA: TGTGCCAGCAGCCAAGACGGTTACGAGCAGTACTTC; CDR3: CASSQDGYEQYF
J: TRBJ2-3; V: TRBV4-2; size: once; D: -; DNA: TGTGCCAGCAGCCGGCTGGGGGGAGTGACAGATACGCAGTATTTT; CDR3: CASSRLGGVTDTQYF
J: TRBJ1-2; V: TRBV5-1; size: -; D: TRBD1; DNA: TGCGCCAGCAGTCTTTCCGGGACAGGTCATAACTATGGCTACACCTTC; CDR3: CASSLSGTGHNYGYTF
J: TRBJ1-1; V: TRBV6-1; size: few; D: -; DNA: TGTGCCAGTAGAGACGGGGGGGCGGTGAACACTGAAGCTTTCTTT; CDR3: CASRDGGAVNTEAFF
J: TRBJ2-5; V: TRBV27; size: -; D: -; DNA: TGTGCCAGCAGTTTAGACCAAGAGACCCAGTACTTC; CDR3: CASSLDQETQYF
J: TRBJ2-2; V: TRBV7-3; size: -; D: -; DNA: TGTGCCAGCAGCTTAAGAGCAGCCGGGGAGCTGTTTTTT; CDR3: CASSLRAAGELFF
J: TRBJ2-1; V: TRBV28; size: -; D: -; DNA: TGTGCCAGCAGTCAAGATTGGAAGGATTACAATGAGCAGTTCTTC; CDR3: CASSQDWKDYNEQFF
J: TRBJ2-5; V: TRBV5-1; size: -; D: TRBD1; DNA: TGCGCCAGCAGCTTGGGTCCGGGACAGGGACAAGAGACCCAGTACTTC; CDR3: CASSLGPGQGQETQYF
J: TRBJ1-1; V: TRBV20-1; size: -; D: -; DNA: TGCAGTGCTAGAGATTTCGGGCGGGCTGAAGCTTTCTTT; CDR3: CSARDFGRAEAFF
J: TRBJ1-5; V: TRBV28; size: -; D: TRBD1; DNA: TGTGCCAGCAGTGACGCGGACAGGGGTAGGCATCAGCCCCAGCATTTT; CDR3: CASSDADRGRHQPQHF
J: TRBJ2-7; V: TRBV6-5; size: -; D: -; DNA: TGTGCCAGCAGTTACGGGCCAGACTCTACCTACGAGCAGTACTTC; CDR3: CASSYGPDSTYEQYF
J: TRBJ1-2; V: TRBV19; size: -; D: TRBD1; DNA: TGTGCCAGTAAGTGGGACAGAACTAACTATGGCTACACCTTC; CDR3: CASKWDRTNYGYTF
J: TRBJ1-6; V: TRBV6-1; size: -; D: -; DNA: TGTGCCAGCATAAGTGAGGGGCCGCGCTATAATTCACCCCTCCACTTT; CDR3: CASISEGPRYNSPLHF
J: TRBJ1-1; V: TRBV7-3; size: few; D: -; DNA: TGTGCCAGCAGCTTAATGGGGGGTAGCACTGAAGCTTTCTTT; CDR3: CASSLMGGSTEAFF
J: TRBJ2-1; V: TRBV18; size: -; D: -; DNA: TGTGCCAGCTCACCTTCTGGACCTAGCTCCTACAATGAGCAGTTCTTC; CDR3: CASSPSGPSSYNEQFF
J: TRBJ2-7; V: TRBV6-2/TRBV6-3; size: -; D: -; DNA: TGTGCCAGCAGTTGGGGTGACAGTGCTGTTGGCGAGCAGTACTTC; CDR3: CASSWGDSAVGEQYF
J: TRBJ2-3; V: TRBV12-1; size: -; D: -; DNA: TGTGCCAGCAGCTTTGGGAAGGATGGAGGCACAGATACGCAGTATTTT; CDR3: CASSFGKDGGTDTQYF
J: TRBJ2-5; V: TRBV12-3/TRBV12-4; size: -; D: -; DNA: TGTGCCAGCAGTTTTGGGAACGGCCGGGAGACCCAGTACTTC; CDR3: CASSFGNGRETQYF
J: TRBJ2-2; V: TRBV4-1; size: -; D: -; DNA: TGCGCCAGCAGCCAAGATGGTAGGAACACCGGGGAGCTGTTTTTT; CDR3: CASSQDGRNTGELFF
J: TRBJ2-7; V: TRBV7-2; size: few; D: -; DNA: TGTGCCAGCAGCTCAGACTCGACCCTCTACGAGCAGTACTTC; CDR3: CASSSDSTLYEQYF
J: TRBJ2-7; V: TRBV20-1; size: -; D: TRBD2; DNA: TGCAGTGCTAGGTTGACTAGCCTGGGGGAGCAGTACTTC; CDR3: CSARLTSLGEQYF
J: TRBJ2-5; V: TRBV18; size: -; D: -; DNA: TGTGCCAGCTCCGGAGAGACCCAGTACTTC; CDR3: CASSGETQYF
J: TRBJ1-2; V: TRBV5-4; size: -; D: -; DNA: TGTGCCAGCAGCTTGGAAGCAGGGGAGAGCTATGGCTACACCTTC; CDR3: CASSLEAGESYGYTF
J: TRBJ2-7; V: TRBV20-1; size: -; D: -; DNA: TGCAGGGTCCGGGGGCGTAACGCCCCCTACGAGCAGTACTTC; CDR3: CRVRGRNAPYEQYF
J: TRBJ2-7; V: TRBV11-3; size: -; D: TRBD2; DNA: TGTGCCAGCAGCCCCCTAGCGGGAGACGAGCAGTACTTC; CDR3: CASSPLAGDEQYF
J: TRBJ1-2; V: TRBV25-1; size: few; D: -; DNA: TGTGCCAGCAGTGAAGGGGGCAGGGGCTACACCTTC; CDR3: CASSEGGRGYTF
J: TRBJ2-2; V: TRBV7-3; size: -; D: -; DNA: TGTGCCAGCAGCTTATATCAGGGTACCGGGGAGCTGTTTTTT; CDR3: CASSLYQGTGELFF
J: TRBJ2-6; V: TRBV11-3; size: -; D: -; DNA: TGTGCCAGCAGCTTAGATCCCTCCGGGGCCAACGTCCTGACTTTC; CDR3: CASSLDPSGANVLTF
J: TRBJ1-6; V: TRBV6-1; size: few; D: -; DNA: TGTGCCAGCAGTGAAAGTTCACCCCTCCACTTT; CDR3: CASSESSPLHF
J: TRBJ2-5; V: TRBV7-8; size: few; D: -; DNA: TGTGCCAGCAGCTTGGCCGGGGAGACCCAGTACTTC; CDR3: CASSLAGETQYF
J: TRBJ1-1; V: TRBV6-1; size: few; D: -; DNA: TGTGCCAGCAGCTTCGGCAGGGAGAGGACTGAAGCTTTCTTT; CDR3: CASSFGRERTEAFF
J: TRBJ1-5; V: TRBV2; size: -; D: TRBD1; DNA: TGTGCCAGCAGCCTCACAGGGGGCGTAGGCCAGCCCCAGCATTTT; CDR3: CASSLTGGVGQPQHF
J: TRBJ2-1; V: TRBV11-3; size: -; D: -; DNA: TGTGCCAGCAGCTTAGATTCAGGAACCTACAATGAGCAGTTCTTC; CDR3: CASSLDSGTYNEQFF
J: TRBJ1-1; V: TRBV15; size: medium-sized; D: -; DNA: TGTGCCACCAGCAGAGATACGGCTAACACTGAAGCTTTCTTT; CDR3: CATSRDTANTEAFF
J: TRBJ1-1; V: TRBV18; size: -; D: -; DNA: TGTGCCAGCTCACCATCAGGGCGGGTCACTGAAGCTTTCTTT; CDR3: CASSPSGRVTEAFF
J: TRBJ2-7; V: TRBV28; size: -; D: TRBD1; DNA: TGTGCCAGCAGTGGGCAGGGGGCGATCTCCTACGAGCAGTACTTC; CDR3: CASSGQGAISYEQYF
J: TRBJ1-2; V: TRBV20-1; size: medium-sized; D: -; DNA: TGCAGTGCTAGAGATCCCCGGGCCCCGTATGGCTACACCTTC; CDR3: CSARDPRAPYGYTF
J: TRBJ2-2; V: TRBV6-1; size: few; D: -; DNA: TGTGCCAGCGGAAAGACTGTCAACACCGGGGAGCTGTTTTTT; CDR3: CASGKTVNTGELFF
J: TRBJ1-2; V: TRBV30; size: -; D: -; DNA: TGTGCCTGGAGTGCCGGGACCCTTCGTCCCTCTTATGGCTACACCTTC; CDR3: CAWSAGTLRPSYGYTF